Below, 27 T cell receptor beta chains from the same sample are listed, as sequenced in a study of neurological immune-mediated disorders. Each CDR3 protein gets one entry after TCRdb re-called the 5' RACE reads with MiXCR. The data hold about 48,000 distinct CDR3 sequences, with about 9.4% observed a single time. Sequenced sample: PBMCs. The receptors originated from a woman in her forties with HTLV-1-associated myelopathy (HAM/TSP).

In its sample, this clonotype was seen many times. The chain has TRBV7-3 and TRBJ2-7, with TRBD2 matching 11 bases. With 5 bases clipped from V and 4 bases from J, the junction kept 7 bases outside the gene matches. CDR3 length equals 15 residues. The germline gives CDR1 SGHTA, CDR2 FQGTGA. The CDR3 loop is CASSTRLAGLYEQYF. CDR3 sequence (DNA): TGTGCCAGCAGCACACGACTAGCGGGGTTGTACGAGCAGTACTTC.

This clonotype came up many times. CDR3 protein: CASSQEFQAEAFF. CDR3 DNA: TGCGCCAGCAGCCAAGAGTTCCAAGCTGAAGCTTTCTTT. The genes are TRBV4-3 and TRBJ1-1, with D uncertain. The ends were cut back, 0 bases at V and 6 bases at J, with 8 bases in the middle. This CDR3 has 13 residues. In germline, CDR1 is LGHNA, CDR2 YSLEER.

This clonotype was seen at least ten times. The rearrangement uses TRBV10-3 and TRBJ1-2; TRBD1 aligns across 8 bases. The germline V gene has CDR1 ENHRY and CDR2 SYGVKD. The junction had 2 bases not matched to a gene; V was cut back by 0 bases and J by 8 bases. The CDR3 has 13 residues. The CDR3 reads CAISESAGGGYTF. The CDR3 nucleotides read TGTGCCATCAGTGAGTCGGCAGGGGGCGGCTACACCTTC.

V and J are TRBV7-2 and TRBJ2-3; 7 bases align to TRBD2. Germline V gene lookup returns CDR1 SGHTA and CDR2 FQGNSA. The CDR3 has 14 residues. V shed 5 bases, J shed 7 bases, and the junction held 9 bases outside the gene matches. For the CDR3, the DNA is TGTGCCAGCAGCCATGGGAATAGCGGGCATACGCAGTATTTT. This codes for CASSHGNSGHTQYF.

Ten or more counts support this clonotype. This rearrangement joins TRBV20-1 to TRBJ1-6, with D uncertain. Per germline, CDR1 DFQATT and CDR2 SNEGSKA (reference sequence). Trimming cost V 1 base and J 11 bases, with 12 bases left between them. The CDR3 spans 13 residues. CDR3 amino acids: CSARVNLGAPLHF. For the CDR3, the DNA is TGCAGTGCTAGAGTTAATCTTGGGGCACCCCTCCACTTT.

Many counts were recorded for this clonotype. The CDR3 DNA follows: TGCGCCAGCAGGCGGGGACAGGGCTTACTTTCCAGCACAGATACGCAGTATTTT. Residues: CASRRGQGLLSSTDTQYF. V and J are TRBV5-1 and TRBJ2-3; 9 positions agree with TRBD1. The CDR3 has 18 residues. Per the germline V gene, CDR1 is SGHRS and CDR2 is YFSETQ. V shed 5 bases, J shed 0 bases, and the junction held 13 bases outside the gene matches.

This clonotype was counted at least ten times. The chain combines TRBV20-1 with TRBJ1-2; TRBD1 matches at 8 bases. The CDR3 length is 15 residues. V lost 0 bases to trimming and J lost 8 bases; unmatched junction nucleotides: 11. Germline lookup yields CDR1 DFQATT and CDR2 SNEGSKA (reference sequence). This chain's CDR3 is CSARDTSRTGWGYTF. The CDR3 DNA reads TGCAGTGCTAGAGATACGTCCCGGACAGGGTGGGGCTACACCTTC.

This clonotype was counted many times. The CDR3 bases are TGCGCCAGCAGCTTGGGACTAGTCGCAGATACGCAGTATTTT. Protein product: CASSLGLVADTQYF. This chain connects TRBV5-1 to TRBJ2-3; possible D gene TRBD2, 6 bases. The CDR3 is 14 residues long. Trimming took 0 bases from V and 4 from J, leaving 9 bases between them. The V gene's germline CDR1 is SGHRS and CDR2 YFSETQ.

This clonotype has only a few counts. The genes are TRBV11-2 and TRBJ1-1, with unresolved D. CDR1 SGHAT and CDR2 FQNNGV come from the germline V gene. Trimming cost V 7 bases and J 1 base, with 16 bases left between them. This CDR3 has 15 amino acids. The CDR3 is CASNFQGLSNTEAFF. CDR3 nucleotide sequence: TGTGCCAGCAACTTCCAAGGGCTCTCGAACACTGAAGCTTTCTTT.

The sample holds one count of this clonotype. A read error is possible here, since a much larger clone lies one base away. The chain has TRBV10-3 and TRBJ1-4; D is unresolved. The CDR3 is 19 residues long. Germline CDR1 reads ENHRY; CDR2 reads SYGVKD. Here the CDR3 reads CAISEVQQLNRATNKKLFF. Written as DNA, the CDR3 is TGTGCCATCAGTGAGGTGCAACAGCTTAACCGGGCAACTAATAAAAAACTGTTTTTT.

The CDR3 region is CASSRGLARVYNEQFF. As DNA, the CDR3 is TGTGCCAGCAGCCGAGGACTAGCTAGGGTCTACAATGAGCAGTTCTTC. V and J are TRBV7-2 and TRBJ2-1; 8 nucleotides line up with TRBD2. The CDR3 totals 16 residues. Germline V lookup: CDR1 SGHTA, CDR2 FQGNSA. Unmatched junction bases numbered 9, after V lost 5 bases and J lost 3 bases. The whole variable domain, remainder taken from reference TRBV7-2 and TRBJ2-1, is GAGVSQSPSNKVTEKGKDVELRCDPISGHTALYWYRQSLGQGLEFLIYFQGNSAPDKSGLPSDRFSAERTGGSVSTLTIQRTQQEDSAVYLCASSRGLARVYNEQFFGPGTRLTVL.

This clonotype was observed many times. CDR3 region: CASSLVGRSDTQYF. The CDR3 DNA reads as TGTGCCAGCAGCTTAGTGGGCCGCTCAGATACGCAGTATTTT. The chain carries TRBV7-6 and TRBJ2-3; unclear D gene. This CDR3 has 14 amino acids. Trimming stripped 1 base from V and 4 bases from J, with 9 bases between. In germline, CDR1 is SGHVS, CDR2 FNYEAQ.

This clonotype was detected many times. The chain has TRBV5-1 and TRBJ1-1; 7 bases agree with TRBD1. CDR3 length equals 15 residues. Looked up from germline, CDR1 is SGHRS and CDR2 is YFSETQ. J was trimmed by 5 bases and V by 0 bases; bases with no gene match: 7. CDR3 region: CASSLEMQGGTEAFF. CDR3 in DNA: TGCGCCAGCAGCTTGGAAATGCAGGGGGGGACTGAAGCTTTCTTT. Full variable domain (rest looked up from reference TRBV5-1 and TRBJ1-1): KAGVTQTPRYLIKTRGQQVTLSCSPISGHRSVSWYQQTPGQGLQFLFEYFSETQRNKGNFPGRFSGRQFSNSRSEMNVSTLELGDSALYLCASSLEMQGGTEAFFGQGTRLTVV.

This clonotype was seen many times. The CDR3 DNA reads as TGTGCCAGCAGCAAAGGGACAAGAGGCGGGAAAACTGAAGCTTTCTTT. Protein sequence: CASSKGTRGGKTEAFF. The rearrangement uses TRBV21-1 and TRBJ1-1; no check of the table's D call, TRBD1, against the DNA was made. TRBV21-1 is an annotated pseudogene. The CDR3 consists of 16 residues.

This clonotype was detected many times. The J gene is TRBJ2-5, the V gene TRBV9; tentative D call: TRBD2 (6 bases). Germline V gene lookup returns CDR1 SGDLS and CDR2 YYNGEE. The CDR3 totals 15 residues. V was shortened by 0 bases and J by 5 bases, with 14 bases between the two germline ends. The CDR3 region is CASSVAASGRETQYF. CDR3 nucleotides: TGTGCCAGCAGCGTAGCGGCGTCGGGGAGGGAGACCCAGTACTTC.

This clonotype was seen repeatedly, ten times or more. This rearrangement joins TRBV13 to TRBJ2-2; 9 nucleotides match TRBD2. V shed 4 bases and J 0 bases; nucleotides not matched to a gene: 9. CDR3 length: 18 amino acids. Germline V gives CDR1 PRHDT, CDR2 FYEKMQ (reference sequence). CDR3 nucleotides: TGTGCCAGCAGCTCGATTGGTAGCGGGGGCGCGAACACCGGGGAGCTGTTTTTT. It codes for CASSSIGSGGANTGELFF.

Many counts were recorded for this clonotype. The CDR3 DNA is TGTGCCAGCAGCCTAAGAAAAGCTTTCTTT. Amino acid sequence: CASSLRKAFF. V is TRBV6-2 or TRBV6-3 and J is TRBJ1-1; D is uncertain. Looked up from germline, CDR1 is MNHEY and CDR2 is SVGEGT. Trimming removed 6 bases at V and 9 bases at J, with 8 bases between. CDR3 length: 10 amino acids.

This clonotype has a count of ten or more. This chain joins TRBV12-3 or TRBV12-4 and TRBJ2-2, with unresolved D. This CDR3 has 14 amino acids. Trimming stripped 5 bases from V and 4 bases from J, with 11 bases between. As DNA, the CDR3 is TGTGCCAGCAGTAGATCACTGAGCACCGGGGAGCTGTTTTTT. It yields the protein CASSRSLSTGELFF.

This clonotype was seen ten or more times. V usage is TRBV10-3 and J usage is TRBJ2-3; D might be TRBD1 or TRBD2, each matching 6 bases. With 4 bases removed from V and 6 bases from J, the gap between germline ends came to 17 bases. Germline CDR1 and CDR2: ENHRY and SYGVKD. The CDR3 loop spans 15 amino acids. CDR3 protein: CAISGARGRQDTQYF. DNA of the CDR3: TGTGCCATCAGTGGGGCCCGGGGGCGTCAGGATACGCAGTATTTT.

This clonotype was recorded at least ten times. The chain combines TRBV3-1 with TRBJ2-4; TRBD2 matches at 7 bases. CDR1 LGHDT and CDR2 YNNKEL come from the germline V gene (reference sequence). J was trimmed by 5 bases and V by 6 bases; bases with no gene match: 4. There are 13 residues in the CDR3. The CDR3 DNA sequence: TGTGCCAGCAGGCATCGGGGGGAAAACATTCAGTACTTC. This encodes CASRHRGENIQYF.

This clonotype has a count of ten or more. This chain connects TRBV5-1 to TRBJ2-5; 9 bases match TRBD2. Unmatched junction bases numbered 4, after V lost 1 base and J lost 3 bases. There are 15 residues in the CDR3. In germline, CDR1 is SGHRS, CDR2 YFSETQ. The CDR3 sequence is CASSLMTSGEETQYF. CDR3 sequence (DNA): TGCGCCAGCAGCTTGATGACTAGCGGAGAAGAGACCCAGTACTTC.

This clonotype was detected ten times or more. The chain recombines TRBV20-1 with TRBJ2-2, with TRBD2 identical over 9 bases. This CDR3 is 16 amino acids long. Losses at the gene ends were 4 bases for V and 2 bases for J; bases not matched to a gene: 8. The germline V gene encodes CDR1 DFQATT and CDR2 SNEGSKA (reference sequence). The CDR3 spells CSAKASGVLNTGELFF. The CDR3 DNA is TGCAGTGCTAAGGCTAGCGGGGTCCTCAACACCGGGGAGCTGTTTTTT.

This clonotype was counted ten times or more. The V and J genes are TRBV3-1 and TRBJ2-3; D remains ambiguous. Trimming removed 5 bases at V and 1 base at J, with 16 bases between. CDR1 is LGHDT, CDR2 YNNKEL, per germline (reference sequence). This CDR3 comprises 16 residues. In DNA, the CDR3 is TGTGCCAGCAGCAAGCGACCGGCCCGCGGCACAGATACGCAGTATTTT. It codes for CASSKRPARGTDTQYF.

This clonotype is termed medium-sized. The chain employs TRBV20-1 and TRBJ2-7; TRBD2 matches at 7 bases. CDR1 is DFQATT, CDR2 SNEGSKA, per germline (reference sequence). Losses at the gene ends were 6 bases for V and 0 bases for J; bases not matched to a gene: 2. The CDR3 has 12 amino acids. CDR3 protein: CSAAGLSYEQYF. CDR3 bases: TGCAGTGCAGCGGGACTCTCCTACGAGCAGTACTTC.

This clonotype was seen many times. The V gene is TRBV20-1, the J gene TRBJ2-1; 7 bases match TRBD2. The V segment lost 5 bases and the J segment 5 bases; nucleotides outside the gene matches: 12. CDR3 length: 15 amino acids. From germline, CDR1 is DFQATT and CDR2 SNEGSKA (reference sequence). The CDR3 sequence: CSASKAGLIHNEQFF. CDR3 DNA: TGCAGTGCTTCCAAAGCGGGGCTTATACACAATGAGCAGTTCTTC.

This clonotype was observed many times. The chain joins TRBV4-1 to TRBJ2-5, with 11 bases that match TRBD2. In germline, CDR1 is MGHRA, CDR2 YSYEKL. V lost 0 bases to trimming and J lost 0 bases; unmatched junction nucleotides: 3. The CDR3 is made up of 17 amino acids. The CDR3 loop is CASSQDGTSGDQETQYF. The CDR3 DNA reads as TGCGCCAGCAGCCAAGATGGGACTAGCGGCGACCAAGAGACCCAGTACTTC.

This clonotype was counted ten times or more. As DNA, the CDR3 is TGCGCCAGCAGCTTGGCGACTACCTCCGTCAATGAGCAGTTCTTC. Its translation: CASSLATTSVNEQFF. V and J are TRBV5-1 and TRBJ2-1; D possibly corresponds to TRBD2 (5 bases). CDR1 and CDR2 (germline): SGHRS, YFSETQ. The length of the CDR3 is 15 residues. The V end was cut by 0 bases, the J end by 6 bases, with 13 bases between. The variable domain in full, with the rest retrieved from reference TRBV5-1 and TRBJ2-1, is KAGVTQTPRYLIKTRGQQVTLSCSPISGHRSVSWYQQTPGQGLQFLFEYFSETQRNKGNFPGRFSGRQFSNSRSEMNVSTLELGDSALYLCASSLATTSVNEQFFGPGTRLTVL.